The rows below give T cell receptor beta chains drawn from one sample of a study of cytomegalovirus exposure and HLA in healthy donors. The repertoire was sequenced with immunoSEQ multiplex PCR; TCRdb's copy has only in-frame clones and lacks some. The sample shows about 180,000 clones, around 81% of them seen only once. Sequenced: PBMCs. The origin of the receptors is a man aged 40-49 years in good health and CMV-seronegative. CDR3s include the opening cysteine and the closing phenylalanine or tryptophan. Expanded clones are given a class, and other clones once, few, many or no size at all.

CASRPGQGAYEQYF,-,TRBV6-1,TRBJ2-7
CASTGDRGSYEQYF,-,TRBV10-3,TRBJ2-7
CASSLFRTSNTGELFF,-,TRBV5-1,TRBJ2-2
CASSLVGRSNEKLFF,-,TRBV5-6,TRBJ1-4
CASSLAGEETDTQYF,few,TRBV5-1,TRBJ2-3
CASSESALDEQFF,few,TRBV2,TRBJ2-1
CASSRQPSYEQYF,few,TRBV2,TRBJ2-7
CASSWTGTGGRSSYNSPLHF,-,TRBV5-1,TRBJ1-6
CASSLDIPNSPLHF,-,TRBV5-1,TRBJ1-6
CSSSVRDRAYEQYF,-,TRBV7-9,TRBJ2-7
CASSFVRTAWGTDTQYF,-,TRBV7-2,TRBJ2-3
CASSQDRQGAHQPQHF,-,TRBV4-3,TRBJ1-5
CAIIAEESNEQFF,-,TRBV10-3,TRBJ2-1
CASSLSGAYGYTF,-,TRBV27,TRBJ1-2
CASSMLAGGLAGELFF,-,TRBV19,TRBJ2-2
CASSAGTSGALIYNEQFF,-,TRBV5-1,TRBJ2-1
CASSSSNEQYF,-,TRBV5-1,TRBJ2-7
CASSVDDRAQGNTIYF,once,TRBV9,TRBJ1-3
CAWSVGVGNTIYF,-,TRBV30,TRBJ1-3
CASYLQGGAYSNQPQHF,-,TRBV12-5,TRBJ1-5
CASTIAGGPAYNEQFF,few,TRBV5-1,TRBJ2-1
CASSLAVGGSTGELFF,-,TRBV7-3,TRBJ2-2
CASKGVMNTEAFF,-,TRBV19,TRBJ1-1